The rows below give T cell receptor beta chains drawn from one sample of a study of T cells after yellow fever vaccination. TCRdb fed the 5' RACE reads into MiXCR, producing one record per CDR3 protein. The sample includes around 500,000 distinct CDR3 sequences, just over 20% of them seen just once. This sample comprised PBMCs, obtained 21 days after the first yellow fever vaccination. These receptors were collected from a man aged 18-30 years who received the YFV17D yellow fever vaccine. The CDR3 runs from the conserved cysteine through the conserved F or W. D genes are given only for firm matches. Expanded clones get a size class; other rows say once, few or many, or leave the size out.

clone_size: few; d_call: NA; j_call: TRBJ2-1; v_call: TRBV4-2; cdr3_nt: TGTGCCAGCACCCCCACGGACTCAAAATACAATGAGCAGTTCTTC; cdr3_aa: CASTPTDSKYNEQFF
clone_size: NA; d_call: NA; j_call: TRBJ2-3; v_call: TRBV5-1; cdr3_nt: TGCGCCAGCAGCACGGTGAAGTCTTCTAGCACAGATACGCAGTATTTT; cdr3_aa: CASSTVKSSSTDTQYF
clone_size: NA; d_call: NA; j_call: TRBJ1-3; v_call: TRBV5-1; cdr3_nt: TGCGCCAGCAGCTCAAAAGGGGGTGACCTCTCTGGAAACACCATATATTTT; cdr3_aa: CASSSKGGDLSGNTIYF
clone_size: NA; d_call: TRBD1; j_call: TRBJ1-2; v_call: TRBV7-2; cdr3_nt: TGTGCCAGCAGCTTTGACAGGGGAGGAAACTATGGCTACACCTTC; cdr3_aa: CASSFDRGGNYGYTF
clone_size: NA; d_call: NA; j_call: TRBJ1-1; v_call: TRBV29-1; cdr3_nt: TGCAGCGTCTCAGACAGAACAGGAGCTTTCTTT; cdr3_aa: CSVSDRTGAFF
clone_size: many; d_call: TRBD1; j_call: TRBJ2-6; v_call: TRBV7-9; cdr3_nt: TGTGCCAGCAGAAGGACAGGGCAGGGGGCTGGGGCCAACGTCCTGACTTTC; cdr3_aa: CASRRTGQGAGANVLTF
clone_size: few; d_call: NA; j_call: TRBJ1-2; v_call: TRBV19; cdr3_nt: TGTGCCAGTAGTACGGCCCCAGCTAACTATGGCTACACCTTC; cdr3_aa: CASSTAPANYGYTF
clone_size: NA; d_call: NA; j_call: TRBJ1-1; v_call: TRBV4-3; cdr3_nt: TGCGCCAGCAGCCAGTTTATTGGGACGGCCGATTACACTGAAGCTTTCTTT; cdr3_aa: CASSQFIGTADYTEAFF
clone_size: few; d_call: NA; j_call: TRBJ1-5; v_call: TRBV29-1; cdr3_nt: TGCAGCGTGGAGGAGGGTGGTGTGACCCAGCATTTT; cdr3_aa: CSVEEGGVTQHF
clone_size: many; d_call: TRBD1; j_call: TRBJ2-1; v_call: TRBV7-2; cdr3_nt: TGTGCCAGCAGCTCCGCAAGACAGGGGATGTCCTACAATGAGCAGTTCTTC; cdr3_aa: CASSSARQGMSYNEQFF
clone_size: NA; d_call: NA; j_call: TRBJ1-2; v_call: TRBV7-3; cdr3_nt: TGTGCCAGCAGCTTAAAGCCGCGGGGTGGCTACACCTTC; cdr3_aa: CASSLKPRGGYTF
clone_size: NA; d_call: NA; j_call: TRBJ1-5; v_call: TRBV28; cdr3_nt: TGTGCCAGCAGTTCCCGAACGGTTCAGCCCCAGCATTTT; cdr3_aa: CASSSRTVQPQHF
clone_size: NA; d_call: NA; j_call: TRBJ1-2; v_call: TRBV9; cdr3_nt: TGTGCCAGCAGAGAGACAGGTGGTGGTGGCTACACCTTC; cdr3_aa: CASRETGGGGYTF
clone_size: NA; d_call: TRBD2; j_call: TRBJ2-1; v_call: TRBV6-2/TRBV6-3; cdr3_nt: TGTGCCAGCAGTTACGGACTAGCCCATGAGCAGTTCTTC; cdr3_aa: CASSYGLAHEQFF
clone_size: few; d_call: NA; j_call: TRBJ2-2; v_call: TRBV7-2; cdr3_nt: TGTGCCAGCAGCTCGGGACCAGGGGCCGGGGAGCTGTTTTTT; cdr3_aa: CASSSGPGAGELFF
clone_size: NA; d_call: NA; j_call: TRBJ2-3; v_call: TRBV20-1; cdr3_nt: TGCAGTGCGATGGACTATAGCACAGATACGCAGTATTTT; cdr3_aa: CSAMDYSTDTQYF
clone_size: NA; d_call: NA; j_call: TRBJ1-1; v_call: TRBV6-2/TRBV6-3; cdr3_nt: TGTGCCAGCAGCACCCCTCGAAAACGAAGCACTGAAGCTTTCTTT; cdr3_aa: CASSTPRKRSTEAFF
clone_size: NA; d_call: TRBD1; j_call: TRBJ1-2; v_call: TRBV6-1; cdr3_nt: TGTGCCAGCAGCGATGGACAGGGCACCTTCTATGGCTACACCTTC; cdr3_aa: CASSDGQGTFYGYTF
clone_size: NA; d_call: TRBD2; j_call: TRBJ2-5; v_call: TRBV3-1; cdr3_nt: TGTGCCAGCAGCCAAGGACTAGCGGGGGGGTACCAAGAGACCCAGTACTTC; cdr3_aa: CASSQGLAGGYQETQYF
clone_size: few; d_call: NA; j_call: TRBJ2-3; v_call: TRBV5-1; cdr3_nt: TGCGCCAGCAGCTTGGCCGGACTCACTAGCACAGATACGCAGTATTTT; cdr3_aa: CASSLAGLTSTDTQYF
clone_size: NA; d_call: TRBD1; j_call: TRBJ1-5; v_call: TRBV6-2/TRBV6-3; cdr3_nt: TGTGCCAGCAGTTATCTGGTGGCCAGGGGGTTTCTCAATCAGCCCCAGCATTTT; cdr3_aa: CASSYLVARGFLNQPQHF
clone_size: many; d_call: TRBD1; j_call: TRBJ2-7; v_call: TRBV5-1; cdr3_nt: TGCGCCAGCAGTTATCCGGGACAGGGTGTGTACGAGCAGTACTTC; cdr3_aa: CASSYPGQGVYEQYF
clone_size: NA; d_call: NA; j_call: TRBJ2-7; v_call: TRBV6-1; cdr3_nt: TGTGCCAGCAGTCCTGACACCAGCCGAGATCTTTACGAGCAGTACTTC; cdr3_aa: CASSPDTSRDLYEQYF
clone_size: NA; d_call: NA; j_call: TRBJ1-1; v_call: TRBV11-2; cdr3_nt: TGTGCCAGCAGCTTCGCAGGCTATCTCGAAGCTTTCTTT; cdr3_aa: CASSFAGYLEAFF
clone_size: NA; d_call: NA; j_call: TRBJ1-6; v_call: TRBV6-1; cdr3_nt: TGTGCCAGCACCATTAGTTTAGGCCCCTCGACAGTTCGGTCACCCCTCCACTTT; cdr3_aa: CASTISLGPSTVRSPLHF
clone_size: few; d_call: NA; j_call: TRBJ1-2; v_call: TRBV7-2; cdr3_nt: TGTGCCAGCAGCCCTGCCAGGGTGGTGGGCTATGGCTACACCTTC; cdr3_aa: CASSPARVVGYGYTF
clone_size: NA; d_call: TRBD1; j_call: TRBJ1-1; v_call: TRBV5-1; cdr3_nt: TGCGCCAGCAGCGATAACCCGGGACAGGGGAACACTGAAGCTTTCTTT; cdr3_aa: CASSDNPGQGNTEAFF
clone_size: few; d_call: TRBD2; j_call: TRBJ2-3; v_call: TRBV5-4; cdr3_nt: TGTGCCAGCAGCCCCGGACTAGCGGGGGTGGCAGATACGCAGTATTTT; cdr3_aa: CASSPGLAGVADTQYF
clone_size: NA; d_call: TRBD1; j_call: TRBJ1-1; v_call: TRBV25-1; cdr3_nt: TGTGCCAGCAGTCCCTCGGACAGGTTCACTGAAGCTTTCTTT; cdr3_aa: CASSPSDRFTEAFF
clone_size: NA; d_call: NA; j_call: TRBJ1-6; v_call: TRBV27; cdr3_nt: TGTACCAGCAGTTTATACGGGGGCTCCTATAATTCACCCCTCCACTTT; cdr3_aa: CTSSLYGGSYNSPLHF
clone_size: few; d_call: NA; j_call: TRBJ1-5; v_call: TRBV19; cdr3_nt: TGTGCCAGTAGTATAGGACAGATAAATCAGCCCCAGCATTTT; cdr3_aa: CASSIGQINQPQHF
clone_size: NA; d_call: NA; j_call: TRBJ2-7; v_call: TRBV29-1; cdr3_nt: TGCAGCGTTGTAGGGGCATCCTACGAGCAGTACTTC; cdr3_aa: CSVVGASYEQYF
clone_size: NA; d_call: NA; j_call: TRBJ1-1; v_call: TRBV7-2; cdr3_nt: TGTGCCAGCATCCAGGGGCGCTCGTACACTGAAGCTTTCTTT; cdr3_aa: CASIQGRSYTEAFF
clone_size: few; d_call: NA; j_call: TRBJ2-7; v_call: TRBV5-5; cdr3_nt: TGTGCCAGCAGCTTCGATCTTGCCTACGAGCAGTACTTC; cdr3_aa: CASSFDLAYEQYF
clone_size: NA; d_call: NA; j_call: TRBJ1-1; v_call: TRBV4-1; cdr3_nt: TGCGCCAGCGGCCAAACCGTGAACACTGAAGCTTTCTTT; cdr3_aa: CASGQTVNTEAFF
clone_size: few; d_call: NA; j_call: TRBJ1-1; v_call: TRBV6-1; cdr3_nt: TGTGCCAGCAGCTCCAGGGGCACGGGCGGGACTGAAGCTTTCTTT; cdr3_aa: CASSSRGTGGTEAFF
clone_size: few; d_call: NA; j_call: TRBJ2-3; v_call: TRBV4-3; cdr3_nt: TGCGCCAGCAGCCGTGGGGCGACAGATACGCAGTATTTT; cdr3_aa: CASSRGATDTQYF
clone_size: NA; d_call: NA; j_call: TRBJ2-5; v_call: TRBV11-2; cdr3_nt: TGTGCCAGCAGCCCCGGGACGGGGAGGACCCAGTACTTC; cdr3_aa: CASSPGTGRTQYF
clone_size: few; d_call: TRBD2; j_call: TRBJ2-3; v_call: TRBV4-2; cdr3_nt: TGTGCCAGCAGCCAAGAGCTTCCCAGCGGGGAAATGCTCACTCCTAGCACAGATACGCAGTATTTT; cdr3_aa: CASSQELPSGEMLTPSTDTQYF
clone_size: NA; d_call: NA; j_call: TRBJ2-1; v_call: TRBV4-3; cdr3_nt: TGCGCCAGCAGCCAACGATGGAATTACAATGAGCAGTTCTTC; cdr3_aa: CASSQRWNYNEQFF
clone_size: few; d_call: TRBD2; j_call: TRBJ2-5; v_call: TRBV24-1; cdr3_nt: TGTGCCACCAGTGACCCACTAGCGGGGGAGGAGCAGACCCAGTACTTC; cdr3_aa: CATSDPLAGEEQTQYF
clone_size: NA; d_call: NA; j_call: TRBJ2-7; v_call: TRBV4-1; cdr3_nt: TGCGCCAGCAGCCAAGCGGGCAGATACTACGAGCAGTACTTC; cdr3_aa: CASSQAGRYYEQYF
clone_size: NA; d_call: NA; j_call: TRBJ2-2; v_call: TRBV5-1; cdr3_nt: TGCGCCAGCTCAACCGGGGACGTCGGCGGGGAGCTGTTTTTT; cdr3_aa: CASSTGDVGGELFF
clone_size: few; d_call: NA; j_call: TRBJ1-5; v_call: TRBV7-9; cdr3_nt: TGTGCCAGCAGTAATAGCAATCAGCCCCAGCATTTT; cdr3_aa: CASSNSNQPQHF
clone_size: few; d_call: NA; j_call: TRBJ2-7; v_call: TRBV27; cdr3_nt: TGTGCCAGCAGTTGGGGGGGCACCTACGAGCAGTACTTC; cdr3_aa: CASSWGGTYEQYF
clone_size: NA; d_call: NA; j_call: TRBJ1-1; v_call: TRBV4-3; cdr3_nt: TGCGCCAGCAGCCAAGATGCTCGGTACATGGGACTGAACACTGAAGCTTTCTTT; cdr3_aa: CASSQDARYMGLNTEAFF
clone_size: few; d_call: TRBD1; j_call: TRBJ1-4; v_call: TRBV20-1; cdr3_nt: TGCAGTGCTAGAGCCGGGACAGTTAATGAAAAACTGTTTTTT; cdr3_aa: CSARAGTVNEKLFF
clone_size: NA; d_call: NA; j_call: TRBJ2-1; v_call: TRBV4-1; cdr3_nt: TGCGCCAGCAGCCAGGGGACGTTCTACAATGAGCAGTTCTTC; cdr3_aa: CASSQGTFYNEQFF
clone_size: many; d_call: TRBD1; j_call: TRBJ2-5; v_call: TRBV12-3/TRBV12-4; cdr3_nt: TGTGCCAGCAGTACTTTGGACAGGGAAGAGACCCAGTACTTC; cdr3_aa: CASSTLDREETQYF
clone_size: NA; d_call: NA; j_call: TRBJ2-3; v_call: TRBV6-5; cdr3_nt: TGTGCCAGCAGTTTCGGACATTCAGATACGCAGTATTTT; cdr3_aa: CASSFGHSDTQYF
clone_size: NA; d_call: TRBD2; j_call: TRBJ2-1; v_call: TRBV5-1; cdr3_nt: TGCGCCAGCAGCTTGGCCTCTAGCGGGGGGCGGGGTGAGCAGTTCTTC; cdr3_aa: CASSLASSGGRGEQFF
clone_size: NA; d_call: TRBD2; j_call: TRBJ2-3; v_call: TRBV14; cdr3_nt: TGTGCCAGCAGCCAAGGCACTAGCGGAGATACGCAGTATTTT; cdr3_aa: CASSQGTSGDTQYF
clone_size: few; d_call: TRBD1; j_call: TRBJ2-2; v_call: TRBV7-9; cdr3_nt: TGTGCCAGCAGCCCGGACAGGGGTACCGGGGAGCTGTTTTTT; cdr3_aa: CASSPDRGTGELFF
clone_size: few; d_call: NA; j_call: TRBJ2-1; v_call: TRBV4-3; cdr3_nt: TGCGCCAGCAGCCAATCGACTCACGGGCCCGAATCCTCACCGTACAATGAGCAGTTCTTC; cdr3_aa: CASSQSTHGPESSPYNEQFF